Presented here are 3 T cell receptor beta chains from one specimen sequenced in a study of shared clonotypes between healthy human individuals. Clones were read by immunoSEQ multiplex PCR, and TCRdb kept only the in-frame ones, dropping some. The sample carries about 1.5 million clones, 95% to 99% recorded once. The sample was naive CD4+ T cells sorted from blood. Subset: CD45RA+ positively selected. These receptors were obtained from a man younger than 40 in good health.

V is TRBV6-6 and J is TRBJ1-3; D is ambiguous. This CDR3 contains 14 residues. From germline, CDR1 is MNHNY and CDR2 SVGAGI (reference sequence). V gave up 0 bases and J gave up 4 bases, with 7 bases separating them. The DNA of the CDR3 is TGTGCCAGCAGTTACTCTGAAGGCGGAAACACCATATATTTT. Its translation: CASSYSEGGNTIYF.

The V gene is TRBV19, the J gene TRBJ2-1; no clear D gene. CDR3 size: 15 residues. Germline CDR1 reads LNHDA; CDR2 reads SQIVND (reference sequence). Trimming took off 3 bases at V and 1 base at J, with 10 bases between the two ends. In DNA form, the CDR3 reads TGTGCCAGTAGTATTACCCTGATATCCTACAATGAGCAGTTCTTC. Amino acid sequence: CASSITLISYNEQFF.

This rearrangement joins TRBV2 to TRBJ1-5; D is perhaps TRBD1 (5 bases). From germline, CDR1 is SNHLY and CDR2 FYNNEI. The V gene lost 4 bases and the J gene lost 7 bases, with 11 bases spanning the gap. This CDR3 is 13 amino acids long. The CDR3 sequence: CASSVEGRQPQHF. The DNA for the CDR3 is TGTGCCAGCAGTGTCGAGGGGCGGCAGCCCCAGCATTTT.